A selection of T cell receptor beta chains follows, all from one sample in a study of cytomegalovirus exposure and HLA in healthy donors. Produced via immunoSEQ multiplex PCR; TCRdb's table is partial and in-frame only. The sample has approximately 280,000 clones; 85% to 90% are singletons. The specimen sequenced was PBMCs. All receptors derive from a woman aged 18-35 years in good health and CMV-seronegative. The CDR3 runs from the conserved cysteine through the conserved F or W. Fields, in order: D gene, V gene, clone size, J gene, CDR3 protein, CDR3 DNA. A D gene is named only where the DNA matches it firmly. Clone size is stated in some rows and not others, as once, few, many or a class when expanded.

d_call: TRBD2
v_call: TRBV28
clone_size: NA
j_call: TRBJ2-1
cdr3_aa: CASSFLGLAGVYNEQFF
cdr3_nt: TGTGCCAGCAGTTTCCTCGGTCTAGCGGGAGTGTACAATGAGCAGTTCTTC

d_call: TRBD2
v_call: TRBV4-1
clone_size: NA
j_call: TRBJ2-7
cdr3_aa: CASSLRGEPGLAGGGEQYF
cdr3_nt: TGCGCCAGCAGCCTAAGAGGAGAACCGGGACTAGCGGGAGGGGGGGAGCAGTACTTC

d_call: NA
v_call: TRBV19
clone_size: NA
j_call: TRBJ2-7
cdr3_aa: CASSIMFGSYEQYF
cdr3_nt: TGTGCCAGTAGTATCATGTTCGGGTCCTACGAGCAGTACTTC

d_call: TRBD1
v_call: TRBV5-1
clone_size: NA
j_call: TRBJ2-3
cdr3_aa: CASSFRDRGRSESDTQYF
cdr3_nt: TGCGCCAGCAGCTTTCGGGACAGGGGCCGTTCAGAATCGGATACGCAGTATTTT

d_call: NA
v_call: TRBV12-2
clone_size: NA
j_call: TRBJ2-5
cdr3_aa: CASRPKREWETQYF
cdr3_nt: TGTGCAAGTCGGCCAAAGCGGGAGTGGGAGACCCAGTACTTC

d_call: NA
v_call: TRBV6-1
clone_size: NA
j_call: TRBJ1-3
cdr3_aa: CASSEDRPGGAGNTIYF
cdr3_nt: TGTGCCAGCAGTGAAGACCGCCCGGGGGGGGCTGGAAACACCATATATTTT

d_call: NA
v_call: TRBV30
clone_size: NA
j_call: TRBJ1-6
cdr3_aa: CAWSVSGGYNSPLHF
cdr3_nt: TGTGCCTGGAGTGTTTCGGGGGGCTATAATTCACCCCTCCACTTT

d_call: TRBD2
v_call: TRBV23-1
clone_size: NA
j_call: TRBJ2-1
cdr3_aa: CASSQWFPYGLAGGNEQFF
cdr3_nt: TGCGCCAGCAGTCAATGGTTCCCATACGGGCTAGCGGGAGGCAATGAGCAGTTCTTC

d_call: TRBD2
v_call: TRBV7-3
clone_size: NA
j_call: TRBJ2-2
cdr3_aa: CASSLTAGGLDGELFF
cdr3_nt: TGTGCCAGCAGCTTAACAGCGGGAGGCTTGGACGGGGAGCTGTTTTTT

d_call: NA
v_call: TRBV12-5
clone_size: once
j_call: TRBJ2-7
cdr3_aa: CASGLYTLTERGYEQYF
cdr3_nt: TGTGCTAGTGGTTTGTACACTCTTACCGAACGGGGGTACGAGCAGTACTTC

d_call: TRBD2
v_call: TRBV11-2
clone_size: NA
j_call: TRBJ2-7
cdr3_aa: CASSLSLAGDEQYF
cdr3_nt: TGTGCCAGCAGCTTATCGCTAGCGGGAGACGAGCAGTACTTC

d_call: TRBD1
v_call: TRBV4-3
clone_size: NA
j_call: TRBJ1-4
cdr3_aa: CASSQGVAGQGEKLFF
cdr3_nt: TGCGCCAGCAGCCAGGGCGTGGCGGGACAGGGGGAAAAACTGTTTTTT

d_call: TRBD1
v_call: TRBV5-1
clone_size: NA
j_call: TRBJ2-2
cdr3_aa: CASSWDSSAPGELFF
cdr3_nt: TGCGCCAGCAGCTGGGACAGCTCGGCCCCCGGGGAGCTGTTTTTT

d_call: TRBD1
v_call: TRBV6-6
clone_size: NA
j_call: TRBJ1-1
cdr3_aa: CASSLRTGGGEAFF
cdr3_nt: TGTGCCAGCAGTCTCCGGACAGGTGGAGGTGAAGCTTTCTTT

d_call: TRBD2
v_call: TRBV27
clone_size: NA
j_call: TRBJ2-2
cdr3_aa: CASSQGLNTGELFF
cdr3_nt: TGTGCCAGCAGCCAGGGACTAAACACCGGGGAGCTGTTTTTT

d_call: TRBD1
v_call: TRBV12-5
clone_size: NA
j_call: TRBJ2-2
cdr3_aa: CASGGTGSGELFF
cdr3_nt: TGTGCTAGTGGAGGGACAGGGTCCGGGGAGCTGTTTTTT

d_call: TRBD2
v_call: TRBV4-1
clone_size: NA
j_call: TRBJ2-7
cdr3_aa: CASSLRSSGSWLDEQYF
cdr3_nt: TGCGCCAGCAGCCTACGATCTAGCGGGAGTTGGTTGGACGAGCAGTACTTC

d_call: NA
v_call: TRBV11-2
clone_size: NA
j_call: TRBJ1-2
cdr3_aa: CASSYDRNYGYTF
cdr3_nt: TGTGCCAGCAGCTACGACAGGAACTATGGCTACACCTTC

d_call: NA
v_call: TRBV25-1
clone_size: NA
j_call: TRBJ1-4
cdr3_aa: CASHGGNDEKLFF
cdr3_nt: TGTGCCAGCCATGGGGGGAACGATGAAAAACTGTTTTTT

d_call: TRBD1
v_call: TRBV27
clone_size: NA
j_call: TRBJ2-1
cdr3_aa: CASSLKGQFNEQFF
cdr3_nt: TGTGCCAGCAGTCTGAAGGGACAGTTCAATGAGCAGTTCTTC

d_call: NA
v_call: TRBV6-1
clone_size: NA
j_call: TRBJ2-7
cdr3_aa: CAVLRDTLYEQYF
cdr3_nt: TGTGCCGTTCTCCGGGACACCCTCTACGAGCAGTACTTC

d_call: TRBD2
v_call: TRBV5-1
clone_size: NA
j_call: TRBJ2-3
cdr3_aa: CASSTSGTSDTQYF
cdr3_nt: TGCGCCAGCAGCACTAGCGGGACCTCAGATACGCAGTATTTT